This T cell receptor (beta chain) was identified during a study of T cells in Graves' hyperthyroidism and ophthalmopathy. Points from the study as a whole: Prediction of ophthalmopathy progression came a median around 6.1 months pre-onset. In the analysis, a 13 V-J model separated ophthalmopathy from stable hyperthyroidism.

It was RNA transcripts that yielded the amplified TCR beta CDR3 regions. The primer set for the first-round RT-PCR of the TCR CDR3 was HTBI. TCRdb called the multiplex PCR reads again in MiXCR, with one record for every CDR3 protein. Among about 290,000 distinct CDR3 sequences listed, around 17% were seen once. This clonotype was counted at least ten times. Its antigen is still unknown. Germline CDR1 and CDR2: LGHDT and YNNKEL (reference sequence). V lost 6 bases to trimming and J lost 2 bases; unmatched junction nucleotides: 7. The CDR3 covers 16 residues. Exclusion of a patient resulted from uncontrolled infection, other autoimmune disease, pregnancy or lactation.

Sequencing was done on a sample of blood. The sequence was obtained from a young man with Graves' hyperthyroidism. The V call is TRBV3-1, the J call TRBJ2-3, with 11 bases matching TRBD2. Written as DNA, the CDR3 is TGTGCCAGCAGTCGCGGGACTAGCGGTTACACAGATACGCAGTATTTT. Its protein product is CASSRGTSGYTDTQYF.